This T cell receptor beta chain was profiled in a study of vaccination and CD4 T cells after COVID-19. Study context: In the convalescent cohort, there were six males and four females, two of them Hispanic.

The germline V gene encodes CDR1 DFQATT and CDR2 SNEGSKA (reference sequence). The CDR3 loop spans 13 amino acids. J was trimmed by 3 bases and V by 6 bases; bases with no gene match: 5. The Oncomine TCR Beta short-read assay sequenced DNA from cultured CD4+ T cells. The authors extracted genomic DNA from cultured CD4+ T cells. TCRdb reanalysed the PCR reads using MiXCR and keeps one entry per CDR3 protein. Of over 14,000 distinct CDR3 sequences listed, 53% are singletons. Points on this clonotype: Its antigen is unknown.

As to treatment: approximately 9-day PBMC culture with coronavirus spike peptide pools or control peptides (ViraFEST assay). Every well contained around 2.2 million PBMCs, which were grown with roughly 9.1 IU/ml IL-2 and roughly 9.1 ug/ml peptide pools. Days 3 and 7 were when half the medium was replaced with fresh IL-2 medium. Sequenced: CD4+ T cells from blood, cultured in vitro. The sequence derives from a human donor who had recovered from COVID-19. The V gene is TRBV20-1, the J gene TRBJ2-3; 8 bases map to TRBD2. The CDR3 bases are TGCAGTGCCAGAAGCGGGGGTACAGATACGCAGTATTTT. Translated: CSARSGGTDTQYF.